The source of this TCR beta chain is a study of CD8 T cells in ankylosing spondylitis. Study findings and constraints: Clones linked to disease, bearing a CD8+ phenotype, were relatively rare in peripheral blood. Some of these motif variants have turned up before, in reports on reactive arthritis synovial fluid and blood.

Quantitative 5'-RACE with molecular barcodes generated TCR beta libraries. TCRdb fed the 5' RACE reads into MiXCR, producing one record per CDR3 protein. The sample has around 150,000 distinct CDR3 sequences; about a sixth are singletons. Comment on this clonotype: Its matching antigen is unknown.

This CDR3 has 16 amino acids. CDR1 is LNHNV and CDR2 is YYDKDF in the germline V gene (reference sequence). V lost 4 bases and J lost 1; bases outside the gene matches: 4. The chain carries TRBV15 and TRBJ2-3; TRBD2 aligns across 11 bases. This receptor was taken from a male donor with ankylosing spondylitis or in good health (not recorded which). The sequencing sample was made of blood, either unsorted or a sorted T cell fraction (not recorded which). CDR3 DNA sequence: TGTGCCACCAGCACTGGGACTAGCGGAGGCACAGATACGCAGTATTTT. It specifies CATSTGTSGGTDTQYF.